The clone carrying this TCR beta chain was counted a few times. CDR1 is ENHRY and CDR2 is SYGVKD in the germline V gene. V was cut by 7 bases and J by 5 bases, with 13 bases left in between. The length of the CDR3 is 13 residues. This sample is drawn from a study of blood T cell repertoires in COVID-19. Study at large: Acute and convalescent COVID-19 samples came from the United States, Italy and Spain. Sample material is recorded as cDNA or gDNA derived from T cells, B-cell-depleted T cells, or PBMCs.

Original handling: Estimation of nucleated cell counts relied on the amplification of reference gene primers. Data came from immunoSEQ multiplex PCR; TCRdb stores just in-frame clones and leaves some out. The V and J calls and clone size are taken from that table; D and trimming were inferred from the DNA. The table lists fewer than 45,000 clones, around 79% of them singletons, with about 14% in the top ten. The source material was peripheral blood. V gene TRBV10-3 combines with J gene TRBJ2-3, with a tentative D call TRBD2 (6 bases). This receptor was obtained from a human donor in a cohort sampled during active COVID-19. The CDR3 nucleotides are TGTGCCATCAAAATGGACGGGAGAGATACGCAGTATTTT. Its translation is CAIKMDGRDTQYF.